This T cell receptor beta chain was obtained from a study of CD8 T cells in Susac syndrome (dated by TCRdb to the late 2010s). With regard to the full study: Repertoire sequencing was used to test whether CD8+ T cell activation and differentiation in Susac syndrome was antigen driven. Clonality of the CD8+ T cell repertoire was compared between roughly twelve healthy donors, around 14 Susac syndrome patients and 15 multiple sclerosis patients.

Concerning this clonotype: It has no known antigen specificity. Within one base of it there is no much larger clone, and no base qualities were kept.

High-throughput TCR beta sequencing profiled peripheral blood CD8+ and CD4+ T cells from healthy donors, Susac syndrome patients and multiple sclerosis patients. The multiple sclerosis controls were treatment-naive patients who had stable or active relapsing-remitting disease and met the revised McDonald criteria. Bulk CD8+ and CD4+ T cells were purified by magnetic negative isolation, while CD8+ TEMRA cells were enriched using FACS. Blood was drawn into EDTA tubes, processed within 24 hours, and PBMCs were isolated by density gradient centrifugation. PBMCs destined for TCR sequencing were cryopreserved in liquid nitrogen and later thawed in a 37 °C water bath. The sorted or isolated CD4+, CD8+ and CD8+ TEMRA cells reached a purity of at least 90%. Taken from cysteine to phenylalanine, the CDR3 has 13 residues. Of all the DNA, just the CDR3 is kept, 39 bases in frame from base 1. From the germline V gene (reference sequence), CDR1 is SGHNT and CDR2 is YYREEE. V is clipped by 3 bases and J by 3 bases, and the sequence between their germline boundaries is 9 bases long.

General findings and caveats noted by the study authors: The number of individuals in the TCR sequencing and HLA analysis was recognized as being relatively small.

RNA was extracted using the RNeasy kit, and about 0.45 to 1 ug of the RNA was reverse transcribed with random hexamers. TCR beta CDR3 regions were amplified with the immunoSEQ multiplex PCR assay covering 54 Vbeta and 13 Jbeta segments. PCR amplification bias was corrected by using a synthetic template baseline for primer optimization and computational correction. The original pipeline was this. Reads were annotated to V, D and J genes according to IMGT and were analyzed with immunoSEQ Analyzer, with only productive sequences retained. Clonality was computed as one minus Shannon entropy normalized by log2 of the number of productive unique sequences. For each patient and control, public and private clones were evaluated within the 100 most prevalent clones. A clone was defined as Susac-specific if it was absent from the healthy and MS cohorts, from roughly 1,000 published viral clones and from other ImmuneACCESS disease sequences. TCRdb reworked the public reads: Q25 trimming with fastp, MiXCR clone assembly, productive beta chains retained. CDR3 protein duplicates are merged, each entry listing the most common genes and DNA. None of the V and J calls come from the authors' own analysis; TCRdb made them. In all, the sample holds hundreds of thousands of distinct CDR3 sequences, and more than 75% of those were seen once. The ten largest clones represent 0.11% of the sample.

The source is a human donor with multiple sclerosis. Input material: CD8+ T cells from PBMCs. The chain couples TRBV5-4 to TRBJ1-1, with the D gene too uncertain to name. The CDR3 amino acid sequence is: CASSYERDTEAFF. The DNA sequence is TGTGCCAGCAGCTACGAAAGGGACACTGAAGCTTTCTTT.